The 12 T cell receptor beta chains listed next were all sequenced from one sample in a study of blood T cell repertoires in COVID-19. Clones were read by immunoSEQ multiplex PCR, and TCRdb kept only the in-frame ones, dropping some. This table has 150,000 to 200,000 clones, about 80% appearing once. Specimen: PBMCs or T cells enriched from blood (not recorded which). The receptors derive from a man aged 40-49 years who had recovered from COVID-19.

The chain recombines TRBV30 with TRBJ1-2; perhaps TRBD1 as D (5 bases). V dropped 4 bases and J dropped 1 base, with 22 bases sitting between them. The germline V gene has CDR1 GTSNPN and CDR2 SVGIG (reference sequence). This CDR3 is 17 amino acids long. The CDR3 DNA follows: TGTGCCTGGACACCGGGACTGCACTCGACGGGTAACTATGGCTACACCTTC. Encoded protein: CAWTPGLHSTGNYGYTF.

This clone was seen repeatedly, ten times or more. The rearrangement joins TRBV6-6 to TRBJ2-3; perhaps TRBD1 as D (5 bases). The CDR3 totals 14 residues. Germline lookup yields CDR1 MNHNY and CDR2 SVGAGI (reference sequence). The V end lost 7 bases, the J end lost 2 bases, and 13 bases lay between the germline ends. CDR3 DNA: TGTGCCAGCACCCAGGGTCTATACACAGATACGCAGTATTTT. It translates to CASTQGLYTDTQYF.

CDR3 coding DNA: TGTGCCAGCAGCCTGACAGTCATGAACACTGAAGCTTTCTTT. This encodes CASSLTVMNTEAFF. This rearrangement joins TRBV7-2 to TRBJ1-1, with D possibly matching TRBD1 (5 bases). CDR3 length equals 14 residues. Deletions cut 5 bases from V and 0 bases from J, with 10 bases between. Looked up from germline, CDR1 is SGHTA and CDR2 is FQGNSA.

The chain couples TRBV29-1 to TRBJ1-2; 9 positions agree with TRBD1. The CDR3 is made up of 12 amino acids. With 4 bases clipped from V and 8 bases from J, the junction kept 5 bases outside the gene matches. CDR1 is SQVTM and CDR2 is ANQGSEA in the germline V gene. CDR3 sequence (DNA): TGCAGCGTTGGGGGACAGGGAAGCGGCTACACCTTC. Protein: CSVGGQGSGYTF.

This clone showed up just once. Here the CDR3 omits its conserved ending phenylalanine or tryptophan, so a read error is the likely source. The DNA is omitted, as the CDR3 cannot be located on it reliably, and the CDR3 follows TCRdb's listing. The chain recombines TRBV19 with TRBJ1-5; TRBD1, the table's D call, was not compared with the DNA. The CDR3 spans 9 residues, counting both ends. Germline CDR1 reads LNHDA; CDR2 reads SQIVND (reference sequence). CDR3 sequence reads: CARVRDRGG.

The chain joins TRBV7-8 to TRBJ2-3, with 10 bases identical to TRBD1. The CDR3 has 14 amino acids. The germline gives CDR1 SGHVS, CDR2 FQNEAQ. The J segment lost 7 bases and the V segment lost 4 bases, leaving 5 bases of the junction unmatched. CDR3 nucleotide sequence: TGTGCCAGCAGCTCGACAGGGGGCAAAAATACGCAGTATTTT. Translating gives CASSSTGGKNTQYF.

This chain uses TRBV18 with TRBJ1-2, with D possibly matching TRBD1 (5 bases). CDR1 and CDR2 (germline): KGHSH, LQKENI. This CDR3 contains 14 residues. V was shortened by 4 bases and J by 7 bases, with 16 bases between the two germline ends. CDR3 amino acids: CASSRDRRVGGYTF. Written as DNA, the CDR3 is TGTGCCAGCTCACGTGATCGCAGGGTCGGTGGCTACACCTTC.

The CDR3 sequence: CASSLRLLPNTDTQYF. The CDR3 nucleotides read TGCGCCAGCAGCTTAAGACTACTCCCAAACACAGATACGCAGTATTTT. The chain joins TRBV5-1 to TRBJ2-3; D possibly corresponds to TRBD2 (5 bases). The CDR3 has 16 residues. Trimming stripped 2 bases from V and 2 bases from J, with 15 bases between. Germline V gene lookup returns CDR1 SGHRS and CDR2 YFSETQ.

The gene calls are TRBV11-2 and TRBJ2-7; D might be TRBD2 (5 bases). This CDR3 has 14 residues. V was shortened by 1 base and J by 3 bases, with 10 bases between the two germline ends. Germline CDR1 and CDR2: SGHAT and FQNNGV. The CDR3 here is CASSLVEGYYEQYF. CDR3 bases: TGTGCCAGCAGCTTAGTCGAGGGATACTACGAGCAGTACTTC.

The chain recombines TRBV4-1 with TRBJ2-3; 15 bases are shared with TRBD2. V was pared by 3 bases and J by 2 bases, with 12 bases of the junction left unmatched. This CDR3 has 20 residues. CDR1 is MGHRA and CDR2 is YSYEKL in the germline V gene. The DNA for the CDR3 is TGCGCCAGCAGCCAGAAACCGGGACTAGCGGGGGGAATCAACACAGATACGCAGTATTTT. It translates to CASSQKPGLAGGINTDTQYF.

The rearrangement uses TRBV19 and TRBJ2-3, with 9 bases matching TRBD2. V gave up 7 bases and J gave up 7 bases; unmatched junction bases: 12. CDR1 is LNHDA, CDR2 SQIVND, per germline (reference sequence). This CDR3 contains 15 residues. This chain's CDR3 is CASNYPAGGMNTQYF. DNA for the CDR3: TGTGCCAGTAATTACCCTGCGGGGGGGATGAATACGCAGTATTTT. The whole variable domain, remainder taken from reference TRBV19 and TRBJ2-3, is DGGITQSPKYLFRKEGQNVTLSCEQNLNHDAMYWYRQDPGQGLRLIYYSQIVNDFQKGDIAEGYSVSREKKESFPLTVTSAQKNPTAFYLCASNYPAGGMNTQYFGPGTRLTVL.

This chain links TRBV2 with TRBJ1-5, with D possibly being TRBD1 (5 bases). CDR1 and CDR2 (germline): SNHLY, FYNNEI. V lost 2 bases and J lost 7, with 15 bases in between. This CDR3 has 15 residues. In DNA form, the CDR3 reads TGTGCCAGCAGTGAAATCGGAGGGGATTACCAGCCCCAGCATTTT. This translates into CASSEIGGDYQPQHF.